The clone carrying this T cell receptor (beta chain) was picked up a small number of times. No antigen is known for it. Specified treatment: oral pan-JAK inhibitor, 5-10 mg twice daily. The data were obtained in a study of CD8+ T cells in alopecia areata. Extracted RNA was reverse transcribed into cDNA, the sequencing template. Repertoires were generated with immunoSEQ multiplex PCR, while TCRdb's copy carries only in-frame clones and drops some. Of 75,000 to 80,000 clones in the sample, approximately 72% were seen once. Whole-study results and caveats: Researchers report lesional scalp, most notably alopecia totalis/universalis, outstripped normal scalp in clonality.

The V gene lost 6 bases and the J gene lost 2 bases, with 16 bases spanning the gap. The CDR3 extends over 15 amino acids. Germline CDR1 and CDR2: LNHDA and SQIVND (reference sequence). This receptor was obtained from a human donor with alopecia areata. The chain uses TRBV19 and TRBJ1-2; a weak D match, TRBD1 (5 bases). The material was CD8+ T cells sorted from blood, obtained at week 24, from a patient treated with tofacitinib. Here the CDR3 reads CASSPRDPPNYGYTF. CDR3 nucleotide sequence: TGTGCCAGTAGCCCTCGGGACCCGCCGAACTATGGCTACACCTTC. Full variable domain (remainder filled in from reference TRBV19 and TRBJ1-2): DGGITQSPKYLFRKEGQNVTLSCEQNLNHDAMYWYRQDPGQGLRLIYYSQIVNDFQKGDIAEGYSVSREKKESFPLTVTSAQKNPTAFYLCASSPRDPPNYGYTFGSGTRLTVV.